This paragraph reports one T cell receptor (beta chain). These data are taken from a study of blood T cell repertoires in COVID-19. As for the study in general: Samples representing acute and convalescent COVID-19 were sourced from the United States, Italy and Spain. The analysed material was cDNA or gDNA that came from T cells, B-cell-depleted T cells, or PBMCs.

Each participant's cohort was designated according to participant-reported clinical history. This CDR3 spans 17 amino acids. The V gene's germline CDR1 is LGHNA and CDR2 YSLEER. Trimming stripped 0 bases from V and 0 bases from J, with 13 bases between. Authors' analysis steps: Reference gene primer amplification in the assay estimated nucleated cell counts. TCRdb keeps only in-frame clones here, not all; method: immunoSEQ multiplex PCR. D and trimming come from the DNA, and the V and J calls and clone size come from that table. The sample lists 200,000 to 300,000 clones, around 86% occurring once. The chain joins TRBV4-3 to TRBJ2-3; the D gene is possibly TRBD1 (6 bases). The receptor's source is a woman younger than 35 who had recovered from COVID-19. The sequencing sample was made of PBMCs or T cells enriched from blood (not recorded which). The CDR3 coding sequence is TGCGCCAGCAGCCAAGAGGCCAGGGGCCCTAGCACAGATACGCAGTATTTT. Translation gives CASSQEARGPSTDTQYF.